These 21 T cell receptor beta chains were sequenced from one sample in a study of T cells in Graves' hyperthyroidism and ophthalmopathy. Using RNA transcripts as the source, TCR beta CDR3 regions were amplified. The HTBI primer set was used in a first-round RT-PCR of the TCR CDR3. TCRdb reprocessed the multiplex PCR reads with MiXCR, giving one entry per CDR3 protein. The data contain around 760,000 distinct CDR3 sequences, 35% of them singletons. Sequences were obtained from blood. These receptors came from a woman aged 40-49 years with Graves' hyperthyroidism.

This chain links TRBV4-1 with TRBJ1-6; 7 nucleotides line up with TRBD1. The CDR3 loop spans 14 amino acids. The V segment lost 3 bases and the J segment 4 bases; nucleotides outside the gene matches: 0. CDR1 and CDR2 (germline): MGHRA, YSYEKL. The CDR3 loop reads CASSQTGYNSPLHF. The CDR3 bases are TGCGCCAGCAGCCAGACAGGGTATAATTCACCCCTCCACTTT.

There are a few counts of this clonotype. The V gene is TRBV14, the J gene TRBJ1-1; D ambiguous. Germline V gives CDR1 SGHDN, CDR2 FVKESK. V dropped 1 base and J dropped 1 base, with 7 bases sitting between them. The CDR3 spans 14 residues. The CDR3 loop reads CASSQGYKNTEAFF. Here the CDR3 DNA reads TGTGCCAGCAGCCAAGGTTACAAGAACACTGAAGCTTTCTTT.

V usage is TRBV25-1 and J usage is TRBJ2-7, with 8 bases that match TRBD1. Germline CDR1 MGHDK, CDR2 SYGVNS. The trim removed 3 bases at V and 5 bases at J, leaving 9 bases unmatched. The CDR3 runs to 15 residues. The CDR3 nucleotides read TGTGCCAGCAGTGACCGCGGACAGGGCCCCAACGAGCAGTACTTC. Amino acid sequence: CASSDRGQGPNEQYF.

The count of this clonotype is one. The rearrangement joins TRBV29-1 to TRBJ2-5; TRBD1 matches at 7 bases. Per germline, CDR1 SQVTM and CDR2 ANQGSEA. This CDR3 contains 11 residues. Unmatched junction bases numbered 2, after V lost 7 bases and J lost 3 bases. The CDR3 protein is CSEGAEETQYF. CDR3 sequence (DNA): TGCAGCGAGGGGGCGGAAGAGACCCAGTACTTC.

The chain links TRBV5-8 to TRBJ1-4; 9 bases map to TRBD1. The CDR3 runs 16 residues. From germline, CDR1 is SGHTS and CDR2 YDEGEE. Trimming took 4 bases from V and 7 from J; bases not matched to a gene: 11. CDR3 nucleotides: TGTGCCAGCAGCGGCGGACAGGGGCCAAGGAGTGAAAAACTGTTTTTT. Translated: CASSGGQGPRSEKLFF.

Only a few counts were recorded for this clonotype. The chain employs TRBV29-1 and TRBJ2-3; D assignment may be TRBD1 or TRBD2 (6 bases each). Germline V gene lookup returns CDR1 SQVTM and CDR2 ANQGSEA. The CDR3 runs to 16 residues. V was cut by 5 bases and J by 6 bases, with 24 bases left in between. The CDR3 reads CSVPQGGGSVWDTQYF. DNA for the CDR3: TGCAGCGTTCCCCAAGGAGGGGGAAGCGTTTGGGATACGCAGTATTTT.

The rearrangement uses TRBV12-3 or TRBV12-4 and TRBJ1-1; D remains ambiguous. Trimming took off 2 bases at V and 7 bases at J, with 23 bases between the two ends. The CDR3 is 17 residues long. The CDR3 coding sequence is TGTGCCAGCAGTTTAATACTTTATGCAAACCCGACGATTGAAGCTTTCTTT. This encodes CASSLILYANPTIEAFF.

This clonotype was found once. The chain combines TRBV6-5 with TRBJ2-2; 8 nucleotides align to TRBD2. The CDR3 is 16 amino acids. Germline V gene data show CDR1 as MNHEY and CDR2 as SVGAGI. After removal of 4 bases from V and 6 bases from J, the junction contained 10 bases not matched to a gene. CDR3 sequence reads: CASSSPGRASSGELFF. CDR3 sequence (DNA): TGTGCCAGCAGTTCCCCCGGGAGGGCCTCCTCCGGGGAGCTGTTTTTT.

This clonotype was recorded at least ten times. The chain uses TRBV7-9 and TRBJ2-7; TRBD1 aligns across 9 bases. V dropped 4 bases and J dropped 5; count of bases not matched to a gene: 9. Germline assignment: CDR1 SEHNR and CDR2 FQNEAQ (reference sequence). The CDR3 is 15 amino acids. CDR3 sequence: CASSSTWTGVHEQYF. The CDR3 DNA is TGTGCCAGCAGCTCTACCTGGACAGGGGTCCACGAGCAGTACTTC.

This chain connects TRBV7-2 to TRBJ1-3; D gene ambiguous. Trimming stripped 7 bases from V and 0 bases from J, with 10 bases between. Germline V CDR1 and CDR2: SGHTA, FQGNSA. The CDR3 extends over 14 amino acids. The CDR3 loop reads CASTYGISGNTIYF. As DNA, the CDR3 is TGTGCCAGCACCTACGGGATCTCTGGAAACACCATATATTTT.

At least ten counts were recorded for this clonotype. The rearrangement uses TRBV10-2 and TRBJ1-4; D is possibly TRBD1 (5 bases). The CDR3 length is 14 residues. Trimming left V 2 bases short and J 8 bases short, with 12 bases between. Per the germline V gene, CDR1 is WSHSY and CDR2 is SAAADI. The CDR3 DNA reads TGCGCCAGCAGTGAGGAGGGCAGGGTGGAAAAACTGTTTTTT. Its translation: CASSEEGRVEKLFF.

This clonotype came up many times. The chain recombines TRBV10-3 with TRBJ2-7, with D uncertain. V was cut by 4 bases and J by 2 bases, with 12 bases left in between. Germline loops: CDR1 ENHRY, CDR2 SYGVKD. The CDR3 covers 14 residues. The CDR3 here is CAISVYQLPYEQYF. CDR3 nucleotide sequence: TGTGCCATCAGTGTATATCAGCTCCCCTACGAGCAGTACTTC.

The V call is TRBV20-1, the J call TRBJ2-5; D is unresolved. Trimming pared 0 bases from V and 5 bases from J, leaving 7 bases between. The germline CDR1 and CDR2 sequences are DFQATT and SNEGSKA (reference sequence). The CDR3 is 12 residues long. In nucleotides, the CDR3 is TGCAGTGCTAGAGACTGGCGGGAGACCCAGTACTTC. This translates into CSARDWRETQYF.

This clonotype came up many times. This chain connects TRBV19 to TRBJ1-1, with D perhaps matching TRBD1 (5 bases). Looked up from germline, CDR1 is LNHDA and CDR2 is SQIVND (reference sequence). V lost 7 bases, J lost 1 base, and 10 bases lay in between. The CDR3 runs 13 residues. As DNA, the CDR3 is TGTGCCAGTATTGGGGCGGGGAACACTGAAGCTTTCTTT. This translates into CASIGAGNTEAFF.

This clonotype was detected a few times. The genes are TRBV7-2 and TRBJ2-2, with D perhaps TRBD1 or TRBD2 (5 bases each). Trimming left V 5 bases short and J 5 bases short, with 27 bases between. Germline V gives CDR1 SGHTA, CDR2 FQGNSA. The CDR3 has 19 amino acids. This chain's CDR3 is CASSALSRGSLGKTGELFF. CDR3 bases: TGTGCCAGCAGCGCGTTGTCCCGGGGCTCCCTTGGGAAGACCGGGGAGCTGTTTTTT.

The chain combines TRBV2 with TRBJ2-2; D is possibly TRBD1 (5 bases). V lost 6 bases and J lost 2, with 19 bases in between. The length of the CDR3 is 17 residues. Germline CDR1 is SNHLY and CDR2 is FYNNEI. The CDR3 reads CASRDSRGDLNTGELFF. The CDR3 bases are TGTGCCAGCAGGGATAGTAGGGGCGATCTTAACACCGGGGAGCTGTTTTTT.

This rearrangement joins TRBV20-1 to TRBJ2-2, with D perhaps TRBD1 (5 bases). The V and J ends lost 0 bases and 3 bases respectively, with 14 bases between them. Germline assignment: CDR1 DFQATT and CDR2 SNEGSKA (reference sequence). This CDR3 spans 16 amino acids. CDR3 nucleotide sequence: TGCAGTGCTAGAGATATCAGGGCTGGCGACACCGGGGAGCTGTTTTTT. It specifies CSARDIRAGDTGELFF.

This clonotype was counted ten times or more. The genes are TRBV6-6 and TRBJ2-6; D gene ambiguous. Trimming took 6 bases from V and 2 from J, leaving 11 bases between them. The CDR3 has 15 residues. The germline V gene has CDR1 MNHNY and CDR2 SVGAGI (reference sequence). The CDR3 here is CASRQTETGANVLTF. CDR3 bases: TGTGCCAGCAGACAAACTGAAACTGGGGCCAACGTCCTGACTTTC.

At least ten counts were recorded for this clonotype. Written as DNA, the CDR3 is TGTGCCAGCGGTAGGGGGGGCCAAGAGACCCAGTACTTC. Residues: CASGRGGQETQYF. This chain joins TRBV11-2 and TRBJ2-5; D is perhaps TRBD2 (7 bases). From germline, CDR1 is SGHAT and CDR2 FQNNGV. The germline V and J ends were trimmed by 8 bases and 1 base, with 11 bases remaining between them. The CDR3 runs to 13 residues.

This clonotype was observed a handful of times. The chain links TRBV19 to TRBJ2-3; D may correspond to TRBD1 or TRBD2 (5 bases each). CDR3 length: 12 residues. Per the germline V gene, CDR1 is LNHDA and CDR2 is SQIVND (reference sequence). V lost 9 bases, J lost 5 bases, and 12 bases lay in between. The CDR3 DNA reads as TGTGCCAGCAGGGAAGGAGGAGATACGCAGTATTTT. It is translated as CASREGGDTQYF.

CDR3 coding DNA: TGTGCCAGCAGTCGGGGATGGGGCACTGAAGCTTTCTTT. This encodes CASSRGWGTEAFF. The chain recombines TRBV14 with TRBJ1-1; no clear D gene. Deletions cut 6 bases from V and 4 bases from J, with 12 bases between. The CDR3 has 13 amino acids. Germline CDR1 and CDR2: SGHDN and FVKESK.